The present T cell receptor beta chain was sequenced within a study of blood T cell repertoires in COVID-19. Overall study: Both acute and convalescent COVID-19 samples were obtained from the United States, Italy and Spain.

With 2 bases clipped from V and 7 bases from J, the junction kept 5 bases outside the gene matches. Per germline, CDR1 MGHRA and CDR2 YSYEKL. The length of the CDR3 is 15 residues. Per the study methods: Estimation of nucleated cell counts was performed using reference gene primer amplification. Some clones are missing from TCRdb's copy, which holds only in-frame ones; the method was immunoSEQ multiplex PCR. V, J and clone size are taken as reported in that table, and D and trimming were inferred from the DNA itself. This sample yields 85,000 to 90,000 clones, of which 70% to 90% are seen a single time; 1.2% belongs to the top ten.

The clonotype originates from a man older than 75 with active or convalescent COVID-19. The chain couples TRBV4-1 to TRBJ1-6; 7 nucleotides agree with TRBD1. The sequencing input was peripheral blood. The CDR3 DNA reads as TGCGCCAGCAGCCAACGACAGGGCCAAAATTCACCCCTCCACTTT. Translation gives CASSQRQGQNSPLHF.